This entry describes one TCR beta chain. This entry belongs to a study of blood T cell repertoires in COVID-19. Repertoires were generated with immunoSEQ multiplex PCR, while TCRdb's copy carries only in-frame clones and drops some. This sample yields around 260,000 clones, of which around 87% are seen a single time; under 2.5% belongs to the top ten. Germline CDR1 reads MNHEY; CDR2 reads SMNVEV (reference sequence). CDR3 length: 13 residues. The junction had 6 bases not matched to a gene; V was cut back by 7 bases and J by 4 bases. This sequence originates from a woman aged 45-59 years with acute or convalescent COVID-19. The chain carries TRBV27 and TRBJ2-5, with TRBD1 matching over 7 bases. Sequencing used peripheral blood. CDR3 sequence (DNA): TGTGCCAGCACGAGACAGGGTGGAGAGACCCAGTACTTC. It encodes CASTRQGGETQYF.